One and the same sample provided the 14 T cell receptor beta chains below, sequenced in a study of technical replicates of blood from a few donors. Profiled with immunoSEQ multiplex PCR; TCRdb holds only in-frame clones, not every one. The sample contains under 90,000 clones, roughly 98% of which appear only once. What was sequenced was T cells isolated from PBMCs. The receptor source for this set is a human donor in good health.

The chain joins TRBV7-9 to TRBJ2-2; the D gene is possibly TRBD1 (5 bases). Per germline, CDR1 SEHNR and CDR2 FQNEAQ (reference sequence). Trimming cost V 5 bases and J 1 base, with 11 bases left between them. The CDR3 spans 15 residues. In nucleotides, the CDR3 is TGTGCCAGCAGCCCCAGGGCCTTGAACACCGGGGAGCTGTTTTTT. It encodes CASSPRALNTGELFF. The entire variable domain, with the rest obtained from reference TRBV7-9 and TRBJ2-2, is as follows: DTGVSQNPRHKITKRGQNVTFRCDPISEHNRLYWYRQTLGQGPEFLTYFQNEAQLEKSRLLSDRFSAERPKGSFSTLEIQRTEQGDSAMYLCASSPRALNTGELFFGEGSRLTVL.

V gene TRBV7-6 combines with J gene TRBJ1-3; TRBD1 matches at 7 bases. The germline CDR1 and CDR2 sequences are SGHVS and FNYEAQ. V shed 2 bases and J 2 bases; nucleotides not matched to a gene: 12. The CDR3 has 18 amino acids. CDR3 nucleotides: TGTGCCAGCAGCTTAAGGGGTCCGCAGGGGGACCCTGGAAACACCATATATTTT. It is translated as CASSLRGPQGDPGNTIYF.

The chain links TRBV6-5 to TRBJ2-7; TRBD1 is a possible D gene (5 bases). There are 12 residues in the CDR3. V lost 6 bases, J lost 5 bases, and 11 bases lay in between. Germline V gene lookup returns CDR1 MNHEY and CDR2 SVGAGI. The chain's CDR3 is CASRASGNEQYF. CDR3 in DNA: TGTGCCAGCAGAGCCTCAGGGAACGAGCAGTACTTC.

The chain combines TRBV29-1 with TRBJ1-3; D gene unclear. V was shortened by 1 base and J by 2 bases, with 15 bases between the two germline ends. The CDR3 is 16 amino acids. Germline V CDR1 and CDR2: SQVTM, ANQGSEA. CDR3 amino acids: CSVEGANNRPGNTIYF. CDR3 in DNA: TGCAGCGTTGAAGGGGCCAATAATCGGCCTGGAAACACCATATATTTT.

The chain combines TRBV5-6 with TRBJ2-7; D is perhaps TRBD1 (6 bases). V was shortened by 3 bases and J by 5 bases, with 12 bases between the two germline ends. The CDR3 runs to 13 residues. CDR1 is SGHDT, CDR2 YYEEEE, per germline. The CDR3 DNA reads TGTGCCAGCAGCTCACAGGGTAGGGACGAGCAGTACTTC. Its protein product is CASSSQGRDEQYF.

This clone was seen only once. The V call is TRBV5-1, the J call TRBJ2-1; 9 positions match TRBD1. The CDR3 has 18 residues. The J segment lost 4 bases and the V segment lost 4 bases, leaving 15 bases of the junction unmatched. Germline V gene data show CDR1 as SGHRS and CDR2 as YFSETQ. The CDR3 DNA follows: TGCGCCAGCAGCCGCCAGGGGGGGACAGGGACGGGGTACAATGAGCAGTTCTTC. Amino acids: CASSRQGGTGTGYNEQFF. Full variable domain (outside the CDR3, taken from reference TRBV5-1 and TRBJ2-1): KAGVTQTPRYLIKTRGQQVTLSCSPISGHRSVSWYQQTPGQGLQFLFEYFSETQRNKGNFPGRFSGRQFSNSRSEMNVSTLELGDSALYLCASSRQGGTGTGYNEQFFGPGTRLTVL.

This clone occurred once. The V call is TRBV10-3, the J call TRBJ2-1; 7 bases are shared with TRBD1. The length of the CDR3 is 14 residues. The germline V gene has CDR1 ENHRY and CDR2 SYGVKD. J was trimmed by 10 bases and V by 2 bases; bases with no gene match: 8. The DNA for the CDR3 is TGTGCCATCAGTGAGGGGTGGCAGGGGGAGGAGCAGTTCTTC. Translating it yields CAISEGWQGEEQFF.

The rearrangement joins TRBV7-6 to TRBJ1-5, with D unclear. CDR1 is SGHVS and CDR2 is FNYEAQ in the germline V gene. V was shortened by 1 base and J by 3 bases, with 10 bases between the two germline ends. CDR3 size: 15 residues. DNA for the CDR3: TGTGCCAGCAGCTTAGGTCGAGGGATCAATCAGCCCCAGCATTTT. Protein product: CASSLGRGINQPQHF. Variable domain in full (rest from reference TRBV7-6 and TRBJ1-5): GAGVSQSPRYKVTKRGQDVALRCDPISGHVSLYWYRQALGQGPEFLTYFNYEAQQDKSGLPNDRFSAERPEGSISTLTIQRTEQRDSAMYRCASSLGRGINQPQHFGDGTRLSIL.

The chain couples TRBV15 to TRBJ1-2, with 10 bases fitting TRBD1. V was pared by 3 bases and J by 4 bases, with 5 bases of the junction left unmatched. CDR3 size: 15 residues. Germline V gene lookup returns CDR1 LNHNV and CDR2 YYDKDF (reference sequence). The CDR3 loop is CATSSGDRGLYGYTF. In DNA form, the CDR3 reads TGTGCCACCAGCAGTGGGGACAGGGGCCTCTATGGCTACACCTTC.

The chain employs TRBV4-1 and TRBJ2-1; tentative D call: TRBD2 (5 bases). The ends were cut back, 4 bases at V and 0 bases at J, with 19 bases in the middle. The CDR3 is made up of 18 amino acids. Germline V gene sequence: CDR1 MGHRA, CDR2 YSYEKL. CDR3 coding DNA: TGCGCCAGCAGCCGAATACTCCACGGGGAAAGCTCCTACAATGAGCAGTTCTTC. This gives the protein CASSRILHGESSYNEQFF.

Here the CDR3 reads CASSQEVGEAFF. DNA for the CDR3: TGCGCCAGCAGCCAAGAAGTCGGTGAAGCTTTCTTT. V is TRBV4-1 and J is TRBJ1-1; no firm D call. The CDR3 covers 12 residues. Per germline, CDR1 MGHRA and CDR2 YSYEKL. V gave up 0 bases and J gave up 7 bases, with 6 bases separating them.

The chain is built from TRBV5-1 and TRBJ2-5; D unclear. The CDR3 extends over 14 amino acids. The V end was cut by 4 bases, the J end by 1 base, with 11 bases between. Germline V gives CDR1 SGHRS, CDR2 YFSETQ. The CDR3: CASSIRSTQETQYF. DNA for the CDR3: TGCGCCAGCAGCATACGGTCCACCCAAGAGACCCAGTACTTC.

The chain has TRBV27 and TRBJ2-5; 10 bases line up with TRBD2. CDR1 and CDR2 from the germline V gene are MNHEY and SMNVEV (reference sequence). The J segment lost 3 bases and the V segment lost 6 bases, leaving 10 bases of the junction unmatched. This CDR3 is built from 16 residues. CDR3 loop: CASSLGRTSGKETQYF. The CDR3 DNA reads TGTGCCAGCAGCTTAGGACGGACTAGCGGAAAAGAGACCCAGTACTTC.

The CDR3, as DNA: TGTGCCAGCAGCCTCGGACAGGGAATAACGGGCTACACCTTC. Amino acids: CASSLGQGITGYTF. The chain combines TRBV28 with TRBJ1-2; 8 bases map to TRBD1. Germline V gives CDR1 MDHEN, CDR2 SYDVKM. This CDR3 is built from 14 residues. Trimming at V came to 6 bases and at J to 8 bases, leaving 11 bases not matched to a gene.